Presented here are 11 T cell receptor beta chains from one specimen sequenced in a study of graft-versus-host responses after intestinal transplantation (dated by TCRdb to the early 2020s). Intraepithelial and lamina propria lymphocytes were isolated from graft specimens using dithiothreitol, EDTA incubations and collagenase D digestion. The method was the immunoSEQ multiplex PCR assay. TCRdb carries this immuneACCESS record with in-frame sequences only. Its versions omit some clonotypes, under half of them owing to an unresolved V gene in the studies checked, with the rest unexplained. The sample has some 66,000 clones on record, under 90% of them singletons. Under 2% of the sample is taken by the ten largest. The source was ileum tissue, collected about 350 days after transplant. The receptors shown here come from a human patient who received an intestinal transplant, so some T cells may come from the graft donor.

The chain couples TRBV7-6 to TRBJ2-3; maybe TRBD2 (6 bases). V shed 5 bases and J shed 6 bases, with 15 bases lying between them. The germline gives CDR1 SGHVS, CDR2 FNYEAQ. CDR3 length: 14 amino acids. Written as DNA, the CDR3 is TGTGCCAGCAGCCTAGGGCCCCTAGCGGATACGCAGTATTTT. It yields the protein CASSLGPLADTQYF.

CDR3 coding DNA: TGTGCCAGCAGTGAAGGTTTAGGTGGTGGCTACGAGCAGTACTTC. This translates into CASSEGLGGGYEQYF. This chain links TRBV6-1 with TRBJ2-7; D is uncertain. V was cut by 1 base and J by 3 bases, with 13 bases left in between. Looked up from germline, CDR1 is MNHNS and CDR2 is SASEGT. The length of the CDR3 is 15 residues.

This clone was picked up a small number of times. The chain uses TRBV10-2 and TRBJ2-2; D is perhaps TRBD2 (5 bases). CDR1 and CDR2 from the germline V gene are WSHSY and SAAADI. The CDR3 is 14 residues long. V was cut by 6 bases and J by 9 bases, with 17 bases left in between. As DNA, the CDR3 is TGCGCCAGCAGCCCGAGGGCCGGAACAAGGGAGCTGTTTTTT. It is translated as CASSPRAGTRELFF.

The chain couples TRBV5-6 to TRBJ1-2; 9 bases align to TRBD1. Trimming took 4 bases from V and 7 from J; bases not matched to a gene: 5. The CDR3 extends over 13 amino acids. Germline V gene lookup returns CDR1 SGHDT and CDR2 YYEEEE. The CDR3: CASSRGTGSGYTF. Here the CDR3 DNA reads TGTGCCAGCAGCCGGGGGACAGGGAGTGGCTACACCTTC.

The CDR3 is CASSSSTRGELFF. CDR3 sequence (DNA): TGTGCCAGCAGTTCATCAACGCGGGGGGAGCTGTTTTTT. The V and J genes are TRBV6-1 and TRBJ2-2; D gene ambiguous. Trimming stripped 5 bases from V and 8 bases from J, with 12 bases between. Germline CDR1 MNHNS, CDR2 SASEGT. CDR3 size: 13 residues.

This chain links TRBV14 with TRBJ2-7; weak D call: TRBD1 (7 bases). Trimming took 4 bases from V and 1 from J, leaving 14 bases between them. This CDR3 contains 15 residues. Germline assignment: CDR1 SGHDN and CDR2 FVKESK. CDR3 protein: CASSLGGTVSYEQYF. The CDR3 coding sequence is TGTGCCAGCAGCCTTGGGGGGACAGTATCCTACGAGCAGTACTTC. Based on the CDR3 plus reference TRBV14 and TRBJ2-7, the full variable domain is EAGVTQFPSHSVIEKGQTVTLRCDPISGHDNLYWYRRVMGKEIKFLLHFVKESKQDESGMPNNRFLAERTGGTYSTLKVQPAELEDSGVYFCASSLGGTVSYEQYFGPGTRLTVT.

This clone was detected only once. The V gene is TRBV6-5, the J gene TRBJ2-1; D is unresolved. CDR3 length: 11 amino acids. Per the germline V gene, CDR1 is MNHEY and CDR2 is SVGAGI. Trimming took off 8 bases at V and 5 bases at J, with 7 bases between the two ends. This CDR3 reads CASGRDNEQFF. Here the CDR3 DNA reads TGTGCCAGCGGCAGAGACAATGAGCAGTTCTTC.

The genes are TRBV9 and TRBJ2-5, with 8 bases lining up with TRBD2. J lost 5 bases, V lost 0 bases, and 6 bases had no gene match. Germline CDR1 is SGDLS and CDR2 is YYNGEE. The CDR3 runs 15 residues. CDR3 bases: TGTGCCAGCAGCGTAGTAGCGGGGCGGGGGGAGACCCAGTACTTC. Protein: CASSVVAGRGETQYF.

The chain links TRBV18 to TRBJ2-1; 7 bases align to TRBD2. The length of the CDR3 is 13 residues. J was trimmed by 7 bases and V by 8 bases; bases with no gene match: 8. Germline lookup yields CDR1 KGHSH and CDR2 LQKENI. The CDR3 bases are TGTGCCAGCGGGAAGGTTAGCGGGAATGAGCAGTTCTTC. Translating gives CASGKVSGNEQFF.

CDR3: CATSRDRPGTGETQYF. The CDR3 bases are TGTGCCACCAGCAGAGATCGTCCAGGTACAGGGGAGACCCAGTACTTC. This chain links TRBV15 with TRBJ2-5, with a tentative D call TRBD1 (6 bases). CDR3 length: 16 residues. Germline CDR1 and CDR2: LNHNV and YYDKDF (reference sequence). V lost 0 bases and J lost 5, with 16 bases in between.

V gene TRBV25-1 combines with J gene TRBJ1-2; TRBD1 matches 7 bases. The CDR3 covers 15 residues. The trim removed 4 bases at V and 5 bases at J, leaving 10 bases unmatched. CDR1 and CDR2 from the germline V gene are MGHDK and SYGVNS. The CDR3 DNA follows: TGTGCCAGCAGTGGAACCGGGACAGCATCGTATGGCTACACCTTC. It codes for CASSGTGTASYGYTF.